This T cell receptor (beta chain) was sequenced for a study of OX40 agonist ivuxolimab in advanced cancers. Study overall: Patients assigned to dose escalation were diagnosed with hepatocellular carcinoma, melanoma, renal cell or head and neck cancer. The mean age was around 56 years, ranging from about 20 to 79, with around four fifths of participants male. Notes on the study in general: Certain nonresponders likewise exhibited a low normalized T-cell clonal expansion.

The table lists this clone with a few counts. Its antigen is unidentified. Trimming removed 5 bases at V and 2 bases at J, with 12 bases between. The CDR3 length is 14 residues. The germline gives CDR1 SEHNR, CDR2 FQNEAQ (reference sequence). Baseline was the first blood sampling point, followed by cycle 4 day 1 and cycle 7 day 1. TCRdb's table, derived via immunoSEQ multiplex PCR, lists solely in-frame clones and lacks some. The table has approximately 70,000 clones, 85% to 95% seen once. This sequence originates from an adult with an advanced solid tumor such as melanoma, head and neck, liver or kidney cancer. Specimen: CD4+ or CD8+ T cells sorted from blood, collected in a trial of the OX40 agonist ivuxolimab. V usage is TRBV7-9 and J usage is TRBJ1-2; D is unresolved. The CDR3 DNA reads TGTGCCAGCAGCCTGGAGGATTGGAACTATGGCTACACCTTC. Protein: CASSLEDWNYGYTF.